The 31 T cell receptor beta chains in this list originate from one sample, sequenced in a study of blood T cell repertoires in COVID-19. Sequenced by immunoSEQ multiplex PCR; TCRdb stores in-frame clones only, minus some. The table lists 100,000 to 140,000 clones, more than 80% of them singletons. The sequenced material came from peripheral blood. The receptors originated from a man in his forties with active or convalescent COVID-19.

This clone was seen once. The V gene is TRBV27, the J gene TRBJ2-2; maybe TRBD2 (5 bases). This CDR3 spans 14 amino acids. Germline lookup yields CDR1 MNHEY and CDR2 SMNVEV (reference sequence). Trimming removed 8 bases at V and 1 base at J, with 11 bases between. CDR3 sequence reads: CASSQAVNTGELFF. In DNA, the CDR3 is TGTGCCAGCTCCCAAGCGGTGAACACCGGGGAGCTGTTTTTT.

The J gene is TRBJ1-1, the V gene TRBV27; TRBD1 is a possible D gene (5 bases). In germline, CDR1 is MNHEY, CDR2 SMNVEV (reference sequence). The CDR3 totals 14 residues. V dropped 3 bases and J dropped 0 bases, with 8 bases sitting between them. In nucleotides, the CDR3 is TGTGCCAGCAGTTTCACAGGAATGAACACTGAAGCTTTCTTT. Amino acids: CASSFTGMNTEAFF.

The chain combines TRBV3-1 (or the pseudogene TRBV3-2) with TRBJ2-1; no definite D call. The CDR3 is 16 amino acids. In germline, CDR1 is LGHDT, CDR2 YNNKEL (reference sequence). V lost 0 bases to trimming and J lost 0 bases, with 9 bases between them. CDR3: CASSQDVGPSYNEQFF. The CDR3 nucleotides read TGTGCCAGCAGCCAAGATGTTGGCCCCTCCTACAATGAGCAGTTCTTC.

The J gene is TRBJ1-3, the V gene TRBV30; D possibly corresponds to TRBD1 (6 bases). CDR1 GTSNPN and CDR2 SVGIG come from the germline V gene (reference sequence). V was clipped by 6 bases and J by 3 bases, with 15 bases between them. This CDR3 is 14 amino acids long. The CDR3 region is CACQSTGFGNTIYF. The CDR3 DNA follows: TGTGCCTGCCAATCGACAGGATTTGGAAACACCATATATTTT.

J is TRBJ1-2 and V is TRBV19; D unresolved. CDR3 size: 14 residues. In germline, CDR1 is LNHDA, CDR2 SQIVND (reference sequence). V lost 6 bases, J lost 8 bases, and 19 bases lay in between. CDR3 sequence: CASRRIGEAGGYTF. CDR3 in DNA: TGTGCCAGTAGAAGGATCGGAGAGGCTGGGGGCTACACCTTC.

V is TRBV7-9 and J is TRBJ1-1; tentative D call: TRBD1 (5 bases). The CDR3 has 14 residues. The V gene's germline CDR1 is SEHNR and CDR2 FQNEAQ (reference sequence). V was clipped by 0 bases and J by 5 bases, with 10 bases between them. CDR3 in amino acids: CASSLADRETEAFF. CDR3 sequence (DNA): TGTGCCAGCAGCTTAGCCGACAGAGAGACTGAAGCTTTCTTT.

The CDR3 bases are TGTGCCTGGAGTCCTCCCGGGACAGGGCAGTACTTC. This translates into CAWSPPGTGQYF. The chain links TRBV30 to TRBJ2-4, with 9 nucleotides matching TRBD1. This CDR3 comprises 12 residues. V trimming: 2 bases; J trimming: 13 bases; junction bases outside the gene matches: 6. Germline V lookup: CDR1 GTSNPN, CDR2 SVGIG (reference sequence).

CDR3 protein: CASSLAGPPYEQYF. The CDR3 nucleotides read TGCGCCAGCAGTCTTGCAGGGCCCCCCTACGAGCAGTACTTC. The chain carries TRBV23-1 and TRBJ2-7, with a tentative D call TRBD1 (5 bases). TRBV23-1 is labeled an ORF, and its function is uncertain. The CDR3 contains 14 residues. Deletions cut 4 bases from V and 2 bases from J, with 12 bases between.

V usage is TRBV27 and J usage is TRBJ2-7; maybe TRBD1 (7 bases). V lost 2 bases, J lost 2 bases, and 13 bases lay in between. The CDR3 extends over 15 amino acids. Per germline, CDR1 MNHEY and CDR2 SMNVEV (reference sequence). In DNA form, the CDR3 reads TGTGCCAGCAGTTTAGGGCAGGGGGGAACCTACGAGCAGTACTTC. Protein sequence: CASSLGQGGTYEQYF.

The J gene is TRBJ1-5, the V gene TRBV5-1, with D tentatively TRBD1 (6 bases). The CDR3 is 15 residues long. The germline V and J ends were trimmed by 0 bases and 4 bases, with 11 bases remaining between them. CDR1 is SGHRS, CDR2 YFSETQ, per germline. The CDR3 sequence: CASSLGDIPNQPQHF. Written as DNA, the CDR3 is TGCGCCAGCAGCTTGGGGGACATACCTAATCAGCCCCAGCATTTT.

The rearrangement joins TRBV4-3 to TRBJ2-1; the D gene is possibly TRBD2 (6 bases). The CDR3 is 15 residues long. The V gene lost 1 base and the J gene lost 4 bases, with 11 bases spanning the gap. The germline V gene has CDR1 LGHNA and CDR2 YSLEER. CDR3: CASSQGTGTYNEQFF. DNA of the CDR3: TGCGCCAGCAGCCAAGGTACCGGGACTTACAATGAGCAGTTCTTC.

The rearrangement joins TRBV6-5 to TRBJ1-5, with D possibly matching TRBD1 (6 bases). Germline CDR1 MNHEY, CDR2 SVGAGI. V was shortened by 6 bases and J by 11 bases, with 14 bases between the two germline ends. The CDR3 is 12 amino acids. The CDR3 reads CASSRAGQSQHF. The CDR3 nucleotides are TGTGCCAGCAGCCGAGCAGGACAGTCCCAGCATTTT.

The rearrangement uses TRBV9 and TRBJ1-6; possibly TRBD1 for D (5 bases). The CDR3 runs 14 residues. Germline assignment: CDR1 SGDLS and CDR2 YYNGEE. The germline V and J ends were trimmed by 2 bases and 8 bases, with 11 bases remaining between them. The CDR3 nucleotides are TGTGCCAGCAGCGTCTCGGACACCTATTCACCCCTCCACTTT. Encoded protein: CASSVSDTYSPLHF. Drawing the rest from reference TRBV9 and TRBJ1-6, the complete variable domain is DSGVTQTPKHLITATGQRVTLRCSPRSGDLSVYWYQQSLDQGLQFLIQYYNGEERAKGNILERFSAQQFPDLHSELNLSSLELGDSALYFCASSVSDTYSPLHFGNGTRLTVT.

This chain connects TRBV15 to TRBJ2-7, with unresolved D. This CDR3 region has 12 residues. Per germline, CDR1 LNHNV and CDR2 YYDKDF (reference sequence). V was trimmed by 0 bases and J by 7 bases, leaving 7 bases between them. As DNA, the CDR3 is TGTGCCACCAGCAGAGATGTTAGTGAGCAGTACTTC. The encoded protein is CATSRDVSEQYF.

The V and J genes are TRBV28 and TRBJ1-4; TRBD1 aligns across 8 bases. V gave up 4 bases and J gave up 4 bases; unmatched junction bases: 5. Germline values: CDR1 MDHEN, CDR2 SYDVKM. The CDR3 spans 15 residues. For the CDR3, the DNA is TGTGCCAGCAGTTCCTGGACAGGGAGTAATGAAAAACTGTTTTTT. It translates to CASSSWTGSNEKLFF.

The J gene is TRBJ1-6, the V gene TRBV19, with unresolved D. The CDR3 contains 14 residues. Per germline, CDR1 LNHDA and CDR2 SQIVND (reference sequence). Deletions cut 4 bases from V and 4 bases from J, with 8 bases between. In DNA form, the CDR3 reads TGTGCCAGTAGTAGCGGGGTTTATAATTCACCCCTCCACTTT. Its protein is CASSSGVYNSPLHF. Using reference TRBV19 and TRBJ1-6 for the parts outside the CDR3, the full variable domain is DGGITQSPKYLFRKEGQNVTLSCEQNLNHDAMYWYRQDPGQGLRLIYYSQIVNDFQKGDIAEGYSVSREKKESFPLTVTSAQKNPTAFYLCASSSGVYNSPLHFGNGTRLTVT.

The chain carries TRBV9 and TRBJ1-2; D unclear. Germline lookup yields CDR1 SGDLS and CDR2 YYNGEE. The V end lost 3 bases, the J end lost 4 bases, and 4 bases lay between the germline ends. The CDR3 has 11 amino acids. The DNA of the CDR3 is TGTGCCAGCAGCGGTCTCTATGGCTACACCTTC. Amino acid sequence: CASSGLYGYTF.

Only a few counts were recorded for this clone. J is TRBJ2-7 and V is TRBV7-2; 10 bases fit TRBD2. With 7 bases clipped from V and 5 bases from J, the junction kept 11 bases outside the gene matches. The germline CDR1 and CDR2 sequences are SGHTA and FQGNSA. The CDR3 has 15 residues. CDR3 in amino acids: CASTPGLAWGDEQYF. CDR3 bases: TGTGCCAGCACCCCGGGACTAGCGTGGGGGGACGAGCAGTACTTC.

The chain couples TRBV7-8 to TRBJ1-1; no clear D gene. The CDR3 runs to 15 residues. The ends were cut back, 0 bases at V and 4 bases at J, with 12 bases in the middle. The V gene's germline CDR1 is SGHVS and CDR2 FQNEAQ. The CDR3, as DNA: TGTGCCAGCAGCTTAGCCTCGTTTTCCCCCACTGAAGCTTTCTTT. It is translated as CASSLASFSPTEAFF. Complete variable domain (other parts from reference TRBV7-8 and TRBJ1-1): GAGVSQSPRYKVAKRGQDVALRCDPISGHVSLFWYQQALGQGPEFLTYFQNEAQLDKSGLPSDRFFAERPEGSVSTLKIQRTQQEDSAVYLCASSLASFSPTEAFFGQGTRLTVV.

To note about this clone: This sample also contains other DNA sequences that code for the same CDR3. The chain employs TRBV5-1 and TRBJ1-1, with TRBD1 matching over 8 bases. This CDR3 spans 15 amino acids. The germline CDR1 and CDR2 sequences are SGHRS and YFSETQ. The V gene end was trimmed by 2 bases and the J gene end by 3 bases; junction bases not matched to a gene: 6. CDR3 DNA sequence: TGCGCCAGCAGCTTATCCCCGGGACAGGACACTGAAGCTTTCTTT. Protein product: CASSLSPGQDTEAFF.

J is TRBJ1-2 and V is TRBV4-2; D might be TRBD1 (6 bases). Trimming left V 1 base short and J 7 bases short, with 19 bases between. The germline CDR1 and CDR2 sequences are LGHNA and YNFKEQ. The CDR3 has 16 amino acids. The CDR3 bases are TGTGCCAGCAGCCAAGCACAGGGTGGTGAGAGTGGTGGCTACACCTTC. The encoded protein is CASSQAQGGESGGYTF.

The CDR3 DNA is TGTGCCAGCAGCTTAGGATTCGGGACTGAAGCTTTCTTT. It is translated as CASSLGFGTEAFF. V is TRBV7-6 and J is TRBJ1-1; D is uncertain. V was clipped by 1 base and J by 5 bases, with 8 bases between them. The length of the CDR3 is 13 residues. CDR1 is SGHVS and CDR2 is FNYEAQ in the germline V gene.

This sequence joins TRBV6-5 and TRBJ2-2; no firm D call. The CDR3 length is 13 residues. The V gene lost 6 bases and the J gene lost 7 bases, with 12 bases spanning the gap. The V gene's germline CDR1 is MNHEY and CDR2 SVGAGI. CDR3 protein: CASRSLAYGELFF. For the CDR3, the DNA is TGTGCCAGCAGATCACTCGCCTACGGGGAGCTGTTTTTT.

This clone was counted a single time. This chain connects TRBV11-3 to TRBJ1-5, with TRBD1 matching over 7 bases. V gave up 6 bases and J gave up 0 bases; unmatched junction bases: 17. Germline CDR1 SGHNT, CDR2 YENEEA. This CDR3 region has 19 residues. The CDR3, as DNA: TGTGCCAGCAGGGCCCCTGACAGGGCTCCCCTATATAGCAATCAGCCCCAGCATTTT. It encodes CASRAPDRAPLYSNQPQHF.

The chain uses TRBV21-1 and TRBJ2-7; the table's TRBD2 call for D was not verified on the DNA. TRBV21-1 is designated a pseudogene. The CDR3 consists of 17 residues. CDR3 loop: CASSKEEERECSYEQYF. In DNA form, the CDR3 reads TGTGCCAGCAGCAAAGAGGAAGAGCGGGAGTGCTCCTACGAGCAGTACTTC.

The chain carries TRBV10-3 and TRBJ1-1; 7 bases align to TRBD1. The V gene end was trimmed by 2 bases and the J gene end by 0 bases; junction bases not matched to a gene: 9. The CDR3 totals 17 residues. The germline CDR1 and CDR2 sequences are ENHRY and SYGVKD. The CDR3, as DNA: TGTGCCATCAGTGAGCAGACCGGGACAGACATGAACACTGAAGCTTTCTTT. Protein product: CAISEQTGTDMNTEAFF.

This rearrangement joins TRBV5-1 to TRBJ2-1; no reliable D call. CDR3 size: 15 residues. Germline loops: CDR1 SGHRS, CDR2 YFSETQ. Between the trimmed V and J ends, which lost 2 bases and 0 bases, there was a span of 9 bases. The CDR3 sequence: CASSFSSDSYNEQFF. DNA for the CDR3: TGCGCCAGCAGCTTCAGCAGCGACTCCTACAATGAGCAGTTCTTC.

V gene TRBV7-2 combines with J gene TRBJ1-4; 9 bases line up with TRBD1. This CDR3 region has 15 residues. Per the germline V gene, CDR1 is SGHTA and CDR2 is FQGNSA. V dropped 5 bases and J dropped 7; count of bases not matched to a gene: 8. The CDR3 DNA reads TGTGCCAGCAGCGCCCAACAGGGGGCGGTTGAAAAACTGTTTTTT. Its protein product is CASSAQQGAVEKLFF.

This chain connects TRBV29-1 to TRBJ2-3; D perhaps matches TRBD1 (6 bases). Germline assignment: CDR1 SQVTM and CDR2 ANQGSEA. The V end was cut by 4 bases, the J end by 7 bases, with 21 bases between. CDR3 size: 15 residues. DNA for the CDR3: TGCAGCGTTGCGCCCGTCGGACAGATGGGGCATACGCAGTATTTT. Its translation is CSVAPVGQMGHTQYF.

The chain employs TRBV6-2 or TRBV6-3 and TRBJ2-4; 15 nucleotides match TRBD2. The CDR3 extends over 19 amino acids. The V gene end was trimmed by 6 bases and the J gene end by 1 base; junction bases not matched to a gene: 10. Germline lookup yields CDR1 MNHEY and CDR2 SVGEGT. CDR3 amino acids: CASSPTGLAGGPAKNIQYF. For the CDR3, the DNA is TGTGCCAGCAGCCCCACTGGACTAGCGGGAGGGCCGGCCAAAAACATTCAGTACTTC.

The genes are TRBV27 and TRBJ2-3; TRBD1 might be the D (6 bases). Trimming removed 9 bases at V and 0 bases at J, with 10 bases between. The germline V gene encodes CDR1 MNHEY and CDR2 SMNVEV (reference sequence). The CDR3 totals 13 residues. The CDR3 spells CASQGSSTDTQYF. Written as DNA, the CDR3 is TGTGCCAGTCAGGGGTCGAGCACAGATACGCAGTATTTT.